This is a list of T cell receptor beta chains from one sample in a study of post-analysis software for immune sequencing data. MiXCR, applied by TCRdb to the PCR reads, yields one record per CDR3 protein. The sample has a few hundred thousand distinct CDR3 sequences, around 40% seen once. Sequenced material: blood. The receptor set was obtained from a girl aged 5-17 years with multiple sclerosis. CDR3s include the opening cysteine and the closing phenylalanine or tryptophan. The D gene is left open where the match is weak. Where a row states a size, it is once, few, many or the class of an expanded clone; other rows omit it.

D gene	V gene	clone size	J gene	CDR3 DNA	CDR3 protein
TRBD2	TRBV20-1	few	TRBJ2-3	TGCAGTGCTAGAGGGGGAGCGGGGGGCACAGATACGCAGTATTTT	CSARGGAGGTDTQYF
.	TRBV11-1	.	TRBJ1-1	TGTGCCAGCAGCTTAAAGTTGAACACTGAAGCTTTCTTT	CASSLKLNTEAFF
TRBD2	TRBV4-1	.	TRBJ2-1	TGCGCCAGCAGCCACCCGGGACTAGTGACCTACAATGAGCAGTTCTTC	CASSHPGLVTYNEQFF
.	TRBV9	.	TRBJ2-1	TGTGCCAGCAGCGTATATGATGCAGGGACTTCCTACAATGAGCAGTTCTTC	CASSVYDAGTSYNEQFF
TRBD2	TRBV25-1	.	TRBJ2-3	TGTGCCAGCAGAAAAGCGGGAGTTTTCACAGATACGCAGTATTTT	CASRKAGVFTDTQYF
TRBD1	TRBV27	.	TRBJ2-2	TGTGCCAGCAGTCCCTGGGACAGGGCTGGCACCGGGGAGCTGTTTTTT	CASSPWDRAGTGELFF
.	TRBV20-1	few	TRBJ1-1	TGCAGTCTCCCCGGGCTGGGGAACACTGAAGCTTTCTTT	CSLPGLGNTEAFF
TRBD2	TRBV13	.	TRBJ2-3	TGTGCCAGCAGCTTAGGATACGGACTAGAGTCGGATACGCAGTATTTT	CASSLGYGLESDTQYF
TRBD2	TRBV5-1	.	TRBJ2-7	TGCGCCAGCAGCTTGACTAGCGGGAGAACCTACGAGCAGTACTTC	CASSLTSGRTYEQYF
TRBD1	TRBV20-1	once	TRBJ1-5	TGCAGTGCTCTAGAAGCCGGGACAGGGGGCAATCAGCCCCAGCATTTT	CSALEAGTGGNQPQHF
.	TRBV28	.	TRBJ2-1	TGTGCCAGTAAGACAAGCGCTGGGGCAATGGATGAGCAGTTCTTC	CASKTSAGAMDEQFF
.	TRBV7-7	once	TRBJ2-1	TGTGCTAGCAGCTTAAGGCAGAACAATGAGCAGTTCTTC	CASSLRQNNEQFF
.	TRBV27	.	TRBJ2-1	TGTGCCAGCAGCTCAAGTGCGACTCCCCGTATGTATGAGCAGTTCTTC	CASSSSATPRMYEQFF
TRBD2	TRBV7-2	.	TRBJ2-5	TGTGCCAGCAGCTTAGCTCGGGGACTAGGATGGGAGACCCAGTACTTC	CASSLARGLGWETQYF
.	TRBV20-1	.	TRBJ2-6	TGCAGTGCTAGAGAGGTTCCGGCTGGGGCCAACGTCCTGACTTTC	CSAREVPAGANVLTF
.	TRBV12-3/TRBV12-4	.	TRBJ2-7	TGTGCCAGCACCAAAATAGGGGGATCCGGCGAGCAGTACTTC	CASTKIGGSGEQYF
TRBD2	TRBV15	.	TRBJ2-5	TGTGCCACCAGCAGAGTGATGGGGCTAGCGGGCAATGGAACGGTCAAAGAGACCCAGTACTTC	CATSRVMGLAGNGTVKETQYF
.	TRBV5-1	.	TRBJ2-1	TGCGCCAGCAGCTTGGGTGGCGAAGGGCCCTACAATGAGCAGTTCTTC	CASSLGGEGPYNEQFF
TRBD2	TRBV6-5	few	TRBJ2-3	TGTGCCAGCAGTTACTCGTTGAGTGCGGGAGCGTTATACACAGATACGCAGTATTTT	CASSYSLSAGALYTDTQYF
TRBD2	TRBV7-2	few	TRBJ2-7	TGTGCCAGCAGCGTGACTAGCGGGAGGTCCTCCTACGAGCAGTACTTC	CASSVTSGRSSYEQYF
.	TRBV6-1	.	TRBJ2-7	TGTGCCAGCAGTGAAAAGGGTTCCTACGAGCAGTACTTC	CASSEKGSYEQYF
.	TRBV18	.	TRBJ2-3	TGTACCAGCTCACCTCCGGGAGTGGACAGCACAGATACGCAGTATTTT	CTSSPPGVDSTDTQYF
.	TRBV6-5	few	TRBJ2-3	TGTGCCAGCAACCTAGGTGATACGCAGTATTTT	CASNLGDTQYF
.	TRBV6-6	.	TRBJ2-3	TGTGCCAGCAACTCGGAGTCCGTAACAGATACGCAGTATTTT	CASNSESVTDTQYF
TRBD2	TRBV12-3/TRBV12-4	.	TRBJ2-1	TGTGCCAGCAGTTCAGGACTAGGCAATGAGCAGTTCTTC	CASSSGLGNEQFF
TRBD2	TRBV12-3/TRBV12-4	.	TRBJ2-1	TGTGCCAGTAGCGGGAGGTACAATGAGCAGTTCTTC	CASSGRYNEQFF
.	TRBV12-3/TRBV12-4	.	TRBJ1-2	TGTGCCAGCAGTTTTCCAGGCGGGTATGGCTGCACCTTC	CASSFPGGYGCTF
.	TRBV27	.	TRBJ2-3	TGTGCCAGCAGTTTACCTCCGGGGGCCGCAGATACGCAGTATTTT	CASSLPPGAADTQYF
TRBD2	TRBV12-3/TRBV12-4	few	TRBJ2-5	TGTGCCAGCAGCCCCGGCGGGGGGCTCACAGAGACCCAGTACTTC	CASSPGGGLTETQYF
.	TRBV6-5	.	TRBJ1-1	TGTGCCAGCAGTCAACCGGGGAGATGGCTAAACACTGAAGCTTTCTTT	CASSQPGRWLNTEAFF
TRBD2	TRBV5-6	few	TRBJ2-4	TGTGCCAGCAGTTTCCGGACTAGCGGGAGACTGCAGGGGGACATTCAGTACTTC	CASSFRTSGRLQGDIQYF
.	TRBV3-1	many	TRBJ2-3	TGTGCCAGCAGCCCCGTCGGAGATACGCAGTATTTT	CASSPVGDTQYF
.	TRBV12-3/TRBV12-4	.	TRBJ2-1	TGTGCCAGCAGTTTAAGCCGGGGGAGTGAGCAGTTCTTC	CASSLSRGSEQFF
TRBD2	TRBV12-3/TRBV12-4	.	TRBJ2-1	TGTGCCAGCAAGGTAGCGGGTCCCCAGGGTGAGCAGTTCTTC	CASKVAGPQGEQFF
.	TRBV27	.	TRBJ1-1	TGTGCCAGCAGTGCCGGGTCTAGGGAAGCTTTCTTT	CASSAGSREAFF
.	TRBV9	few	TRBJ1-2	TGTGCCAGCAGCGTAGCGGGGCCCTATGGCTACACCTTC	CASSVAGPYGYTF
.	TRBV9	.	TRBJ2-7	TGTGCCAGCAGCGTAGCGGGGGCCTCCTACGAGCAGTACTTC	CASSVAGASYEQYF
.	TRBV7-3	.	TRBJ1-2	TGTGCCAGCAGCTTAGATGCAGGGAACTATGGCTACACCTTC	CASSLDAGNYGYTF
TRBD2	TRBV14	.	TRBJ2-1	TGTGCCAGCAGCCGGTTCAGAACTAGCGGGGGGTCTAACAATGAGCAGTTCTTC	CASSRFRTSGGSNNEQFF
TRBD1	TRBV5-1	.	TRBJ1-4	TGCGCCAGCAGCCGAACAGGGGGAAGTGAAAAACTGTTTTTT	CASSRTGGSEKLFF
.	TRBV7-2	.	TRBJ2-5	TGTGCCAGCAGCGAGCGGACTGAAGAGACCCAGTACTTC	CASSERTEETQYF
.	TRBV28	few	TRBJ1-2	TGTGCCAGCAGTGTAGGGGTAGTCAACTATGGCTACACCTTC	CASSVGVVNYGYTF
TRBD2	TRBV2	few	TRBJ2-5	TGTGCCAGCAGTGGACTAGCGGGAGAGAGGGAGACCCAGTACTTC	CASSGLAGERETQYF
TRBD2	TRBV12-3/TRBV12-4	.	TRBJ2-4	TGTGCCAGCAGTTTCGGCGGGAGTTCAGCCAAAAACATTCGGTACTTC	CASSFGGSSAKNIRYF
.	TRBV20-1	few	TRBJ2-3	TGCAGTGCTAGAGTCGGGAGTCGGGATACGCAGTATTTT	CSARVGSRDTQYF
.	TRBV27	few	TRBJ2-1	TGTGCCAGCAGTTCATCCTTGGCGCCTTACAATGAGCAGTTCTTC	CASSSSLAPYNEQFF
.	TRBV20-1	.	TRBJ2-5	TGCAGTGCTCGAAGAAACAGGGTGACCCAAGAGACCCAGTACTTC	CSARRNRVTQETQYF
TRBD1	TRBV20-1	few	TRBJ2-7	TGCAGTGCTAGAGATCCAGTGAGACAGGGGGGGGACGAGCAGTACTTC	CSARDPVRQGGDEQYF
TRBD2	TRBV28	.	TRBJ2-7	TGTGCCAGCAGTTTTACAGCGGGAGGGCTCCACGAGCAGTACTTC	CASSFTAGGLHEQYF
.	TRBV20-1	.	TRBJ2-7	TGCAGTGCTAGAGATCACAGGGCCTACGAGCAGTACTTC	CSARDHRAYEQYF
TRBD2	TRBV28	.	TRBJ2-5	TGTGCCAGCAGTTTAGGTAGCGGGACCCTTGGAGAGACCCAGTACTTC	CASSLGSGTLGETQYF
.	TRBV20-1	many	TRBJ2-1	TGCAGTGCTAGGAGGTTGGACAATGAGCAGTTCTTC	CSARRLDNEQFF